This T cell receptor beta chain emerged from a study of monozygotic twins with inflammatory bowel disease. The CDR3 length is 21 residues. The germline CDR1 and CDR2 sequences are SGHAT and FQNNGV. TCRdb reanalyzed the 5' RACE reads and collapses them to one entry per CDR3 protein, without DNA. Its listing shows 350,000 to 400,000 distinct CDR3 sequences. V usage is TRBV11-2 and J usage is TRBJ1-1; the TCRdb call, TRBD1, lacks DNA for checking. This clonotype originated in a human donor with ulcerative colitis or Crohn's disease, or a healthy co-twin of an affected twin (not recorded which). Sequencing was done on a sample of blood. The CDR3 reads CASSLESLGLRDRVSGTEAFF.